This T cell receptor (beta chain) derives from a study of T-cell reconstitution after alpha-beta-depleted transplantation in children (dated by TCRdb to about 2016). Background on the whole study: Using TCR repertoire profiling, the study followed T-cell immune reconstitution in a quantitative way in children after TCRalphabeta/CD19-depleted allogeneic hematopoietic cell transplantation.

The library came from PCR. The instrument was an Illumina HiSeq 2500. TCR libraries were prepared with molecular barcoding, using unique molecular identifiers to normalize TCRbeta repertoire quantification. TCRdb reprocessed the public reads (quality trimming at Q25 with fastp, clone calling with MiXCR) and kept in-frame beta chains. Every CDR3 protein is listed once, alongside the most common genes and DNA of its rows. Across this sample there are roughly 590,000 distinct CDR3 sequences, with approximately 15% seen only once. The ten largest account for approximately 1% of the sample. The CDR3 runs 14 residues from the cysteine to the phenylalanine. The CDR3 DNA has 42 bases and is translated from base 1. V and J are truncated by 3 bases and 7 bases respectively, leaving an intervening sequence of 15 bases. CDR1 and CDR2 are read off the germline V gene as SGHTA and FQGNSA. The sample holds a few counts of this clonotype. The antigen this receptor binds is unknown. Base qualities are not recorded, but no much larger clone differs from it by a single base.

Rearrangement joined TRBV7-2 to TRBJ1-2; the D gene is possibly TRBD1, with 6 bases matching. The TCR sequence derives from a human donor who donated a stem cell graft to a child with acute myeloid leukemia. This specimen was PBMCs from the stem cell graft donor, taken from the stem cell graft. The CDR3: CASSFRDIARGYTF. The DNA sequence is TGTGCCAGCAGCTTCCGGGACATAGCACGTGGCTACACCTTC.